Below are 10 T cell receptor beta chains sequenced from a single sample in a study of blood T cell repertoires in COVID-19. TCRdb's copy holds only in-frame clones and misses some; the assay was immunoSEQ multiplex PCR. The sample lists about 46,000 clones, 91% seen once, with 3.1% in the top ten. Sequencing was done on a sample of peripheral blood. Source of these receptors: a man aged 50-60 years with acute or convalescent COVID-19.

This clone came up once. CDR3 in DNA: TGTGCCAGCAGTGAAATTTTCGTTTCGGGGTCAGAAGCTTTCTTT. Translating gives CASSEIFVSGSEAFF. The rearrangement joins TRBV2 to TRBJ1-1, with unresolved D. CDR3 size: 15 residues. The ends were cut back, 2 bases at V and 8 bases at J, with 18 bases in the middle. Germline V CDR1 and CDR2: SNHLY, FYNNEI.

The count of this clone is one. The V call is TRBV7-2, the J call TRBJ2-3; 10 bases fit TRBD2. J was trimmed by 2 bases and V by 7 bases; bases with no gene match: 12. From germline, CDR1 is SGHTA and CDR2 FQGNSA. This CDR3 is 17 amino acids long. Here the CDR3 reads CASKIAASGGFTDTQYF. The CDR3 DNA reads as TGTGCCAGCAAGATCGCGGCTAGCGGGGGATTCACAGATACGCAGTATTTT. The variable domain in full, with the rest retrieved from reference TRBV7-2 and TRBJ2-3, is GAGVSQSPSNKVTEKGKDVELRCDPISGHTALYWYRQSLGQGLEFLIYFQGNSAPDKSGLPSDRFSAERTGGSVSTLTIQRTQQEDSAVYLCASKIAASGGFTDTQYFGPGTRLTVL.

V and J are TRBV6-2 or TRBV6-3 and TRBJ1-3; 7 bases are shared with TRBD1. V shed 4 bases, J shed 2 bases, and the junction held 2 bases outside the gene matches. CDR1 is MNHEY, CDR2 SVGEGT, per germline. The CDR3 contains 14 residues. The CDR3 protein is CASSSTGTGNTIYF. For the CDR3, the DNA is TGTGCCAGCAGTTCGACAGGGACTGGAAACACCATATATTTT.

V is TRBV7-2 and J is TRBJ1-6, with 9 bases lining up with TRBD1. CDR3 length equals 18 residues. Germline assignment: CDR1 SGHTA and CDR2 FQGNSA. V was pared by 1 base and J by 7 bases, with 11 bases of the junction left unmatched. This CDR3 is CASSLVQLRQGVNSPLHF. The CDR3 bases are TGTGCCAGCAGCTTAGTTCAACTTCGACAGGGGGTAAATTCACCCCTCCACTTT.

The V gene is TRBV11-2, the J gene TRBJ2-2, with D unresolved. With 4 bases removed from V and 2 bases from J, the gap between germline ends came to 8 bases. The CDR3 length is 14 residues. The germline V gene encodes CDR1 SGHAT and CDR2 FQNNGV. CDR3 DNA sequence: TGTGCCAGCAGCTCACTCCTAAACACCGGGGAGCTGTTTTTT. It yields the protein CASSSLLNTGELFF.

The rearrangement links TRBV6-5 to TRBJ2-3, with 10 bases aligning to TRBD1. The CDR3 is made up of 14 amino acids. J was trimmed by 6 bases and V by 8 bases; bases with no gene match: 8. Germline V gene data show CDR1 as MNHEY and CDR2 as SVGAGI. The CDR3: CASLGTGAWDTQYF. In DNA, the CDR3 is TGTGCCAGCTTAGGGACAGGGGCTTGGGATACGCAGTATTTT.

There are a few counts of this clone. The rearrangement joins TRBV2 to TRBJ2-7, with TRBD2 identical over 9 bases. V was pared by 3 bases and J by 2 bases, with 8 bases of the junction left unmatched. The CDR3 spans 16 residues. CDR1 is SNHLY, CDR2 FYNNEI, per germline. CDR3 sequence: CASSDRTSAFTYEQYF. DNA of the CDR3: TGTGCCAGCAGTGATAGGACTAGCGCCTTTACCTACGAGCAGTACTTC.

In its sample, this clone was seen a few times. The CDR3 DNA reads TGTGCCAGCAGCTTGGCCAAGGGGGTGATGAACACTGAAGCTTTCTTT. This encodes CASSLAKGVMNTEAFF. V and J are TRBV5-8 and TRBJ1-1; D might be TRBD1 (6 bases). Looked up from germline, CDR1 is SGHTS and CDR2 is YDEGEE. The CDR3 spans 16 residues. The V gene lost 0 bases and the J gene lost 0 bases, with 12 bases spanning the gap.

This chain connects TRBV18 to TRBJ1-1; tentatively, D is TRBD1 (5 bases). Trimming cost V 3 bases and J 8 bases, with 19 bases left between them. This CDR3 is built from 15 residues. Looked up from germline, CDR1 is KGHSH and CDR2 is LQKENI. CDR3 bases: TGTGCCAGCTCACCGGGCCTTGGGGTGGGGCTCGAAGCTTTCTTT. This gives the protein CASSPGLGVGLEAFF.

CDR3 sequence: CASSVRDRVFADTQYF. The CDR3 bases are TGCGCCAGCAGCGTTAGGGACAGGGTGTTCGCAGATACGCAGTATTTT. The chain employs TRBV5-1 and TRBJ2-3; 9 nucleotides line up with TRBD1. This CDR3 is built from 16 residues. Germline CDR1 reads SGHRS; CDR2 reads YFSETQ. J gave up 4 bases and V 4 bases, and 10 bases lay outside the gene matches.